This TCR beta chain was identified in a study of T-cell reconstitution after alpha-beta-depleted transplantation in children. Study outcomes and limitations: After transplant, at about two months, alpha-beta T cells were reportedly derived from several hundred expanded graft clones. From surviving recipient T cells and thymic progenitors came the high day-60 TCRbeta diversity observed in some patients.

Germline assignment: CDR1 SGHRS and CDR2 YFSETQ. The V segment lost 4 bases and the J segment 1 base; nucleotides outside the gene matches: 7. The CDR3 has 16 residues. In its sample, this clonotype was seen many times. Its antigen is undetermined. For TCRbeta, the library was prepared with unique molecular identifiers. TCRdb ran MiXCR on the PCR reads and lists one entry per CDR3 protein. The sample shows around 450,000 distinct CDR3 sequences, about 10% of them seen only once. V gene TRBV5-1 combines with J gene TRBJ2-2, with 7 bases fitting TRBD1. Sequencing used PBMCs, obtained before TCRalphabeta/CD19-depleted stem cell transplant. The clonotype originates from a child under 10 years old with inherited bone marrow failure, due to receive a stem cell transplant. The CDR3 DNA sequence: TGCGCCAGCAGCCTGACCCGGGACAGGAACACCGGGGAGCTGTTTTTT. Its protein is CASSLTRDRNTGELFF.